One sample yielded the 9 T cell receptor beta chains listed below, sequenced in a study of T-cell memory formation after mild COVID-19. Each CDR3 protein is one row after TCRdb ran MiXCR on the 5' RACE reads. The table has approximately 260,000 distinct CDR3 sequences, 15% to 20% seen once. The sequenced material came from PBMCs or a T cell subset sorted from them (not recorded which). All receptors derive from a man younger than 30 who had mild COVID-19 (a few samples of this study predate the infection). Cell type and time point are not known.

This clonotype was detected a few times. The J gene is TRBJ2-7, the V gene TRBV5-1; 7 bases are shared with TRBD1. The V gene end was trimmed by 3 bases and the J gene end by 6 bases; junction bases not matched to a gene: 6. The V gene's germline CDR1 is SGHRS and CDR2 YFSETQ. CDR3 length: 13 amino acids. The CDR3 here is CASSSPTGLEQYF. The DNA for the CDR3 is TGCGCCAGCAGCTCGCCGACAGGGCTCGAGCAGTACTTC.

This chain connects TRBV6-2 or TRBV6-3 to TRBJ2-3; 7 positions agree with TRBD1. The CDR3 is made up of 15 amino acids. Germline trimming cut 10 bases from V and 0 bases from J; bases unmatched to any gene: 10. Germline values: CDR1 MNHEY, CDR2 SVGEGT. The chain's CDR3 is CATTRDSASTDTQYF. The CDR3 region has the DNA TGTGCCACCACCCGGGACAGCGCTAGCACAGATACGCAGTATTTT.

There are a few counts of this clonotype. This sequence joins TRBV5-1 and TRBJ1-2; D not resolved. Per germline, CDR1 SGHRS and CDR2 YFSETQ. V lost 0 bases to trimming and J lost 0 bases, with 9 bases between them. The CDR3 spans 15 residues. CDR3 amino acids: CASSLAPEANYGYTF. The CDR3 DNA reads TGCGCCAGCAGCTTGGCTCCAGAAGCTAACTATGGCTACACCTTC.

This chain links TRBV6-2 or TRBV6-3 with TRBJ2-3; the D gene is possibly TRBD2 (7 bases). CDR1 and CDR2 from the germline V gene are MNHEY and SVGEGT. V lost 7 bases to trimming and J lost 4 bases, with 18 bases between them. The CDR3 consists of 15 residues. DNA for the CDR3: TGTGCCAGCACAGAGGGCGGGGGCAAGGCAGATACGCAGTATTTT. This translates into CASTEGGGKADTQYF.

This clonotype was recorded a few times. The V and J genes are TRBV2 and TRBJ2-1; 10 positions agree with TRBD1. CDR1 is SNHLY and CDR2 is FYNNEI in the germline V gene. CDR3 length: 14 residues. The V segment lost 9 bases and the J segment 4 bases; nucleotides outside the gene matches: 6. Written as DNA, the CDR3 is TGTGCCAGAGACCCGGGACAGGGGTACAATGAGCAGTTCTTC. Its protein product is CARDPGQGYNEQFF.

The table lists this clonotype with a few counts. The chain combines TRBV10-3 with TRBJ2-7, with a possible D match to TRBD2 (6 bases). Germline V gene lookup returns CDR1 ENHRY and CDR2 SYGVKD. The CDR3 covers 13 residues. Between the trimmed V and J ends, which lost 0 bases and 9 bases, there was a span of 12 bases. As DNA, the CDR3 is TGTGCCATCAGTGAGTCGCGGGGCGGACGGCAGTACGTC. Translating it yields CAISESRGGRQYV.

This clonotype has ten or more counts. CDR3 bases: TGTGCCAGCTCACCAGCTAGCGGGGGGGCCGGTATTGAGCAGTTCTTC. The encoded protein is CASSPASGGAGIEQFF. V and J are TRBV18 and TRBJ2-1, with 12 bases identical to TRBD2. The CDR3 sequence is 16 residues long. V was clipped by 2 bases and J by 9 bases; unmatched bases: 8. From germline, CDR1 is KGHSH and CDR2 LQKENI.

This clonotype has just a few counts. The rearrangement uses TRBV5-6 and TRBJ2-7; D might be TRBD2 (5 bases). Germline V gives CDR1 SGHDT, CDR2 YYEEEE. V was cut by 2 bases and J by 7 bases, with 10 bases left in between. The CDR3 is 12 amino acids. In nucleotides, the CDR3 is TGTGCCAGCAGCTTACCATCGGGAGAGCAGTACGTC. Translation gives CASSLPSGEQYV.

This clonotype has only a few counts. The chain has TRBV4-1 and TRBJ2-7; TRBD1 is a possible D gene (5 bases). Trimming took off 3 bases at V and 4 bases at J, with 16 bases between the two ends. Germline V lookup: CDR1 MGHRA, CDR2 YSYEKL. CDR3 length: 15 amino acids. The CDR3 DNA sequence: TGCGCCAGCAGCCACCCAGGGAATAACCTTTACGAGCAGTACTTC. Translation: CASSHPGNNLYEQYF.